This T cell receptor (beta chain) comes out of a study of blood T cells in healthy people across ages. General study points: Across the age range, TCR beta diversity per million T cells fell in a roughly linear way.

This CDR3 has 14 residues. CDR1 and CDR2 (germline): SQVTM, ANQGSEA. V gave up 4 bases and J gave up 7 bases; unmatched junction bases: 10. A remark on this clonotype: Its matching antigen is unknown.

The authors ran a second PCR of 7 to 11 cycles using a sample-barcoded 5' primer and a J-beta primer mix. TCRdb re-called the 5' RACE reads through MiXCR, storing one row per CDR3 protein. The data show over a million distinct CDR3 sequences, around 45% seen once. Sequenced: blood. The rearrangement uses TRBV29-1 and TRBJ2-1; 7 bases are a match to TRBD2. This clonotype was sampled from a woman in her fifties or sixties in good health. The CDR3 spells CSVGGLLVSNEQFF. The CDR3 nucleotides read TGCAGCGTTGGGGGACTATTAGTGTCGAATGAGCAGTTCTTC.